Shown below are 25 T cell receptor beta chains from a single sample sequenced in a study of blood T cell repertoires in COVID-19. Sequencing used immunoSEQ multiplex PCR; TCRdb keeps in-frame clones, though not all of them. The sample records approximately 310,000 clones, 75% to 90% being singletons. Sequencing used PBMCs or T cells enriched from blood (not recorded which). The receptors were sampled from a man aged 25-45 years who had recovered from COVID-19.

The CDR3 protein is CAISETGAGNSPLHF. CDR3 nucleotides: TGTGCCATCAGTGAGACCGGTGCGGGTAATTCACCCCTCCACTTT. This chain joins TRBV10-3 and TRBJ1-6; unclear D gene. V was clipped by 2 bases and J by 6 bases, with 11 bases between them. Germline values: CDR1 ENHRY, CDR2 SYGVKD. This CDR3 has 15 residues.

The gene calls are TRBV6-5 and TRBJ2-1; TRBD2 might be the D (5 bases). The CDR3 runs 15 residues. V shed 4 bases and J shed 7 bases, with 17 bases lying between them. Germline V lookup: CDR1 MNHEY, CDR2 SVGAGI. The CDR3 DNA reads as TGTGCCAGCAGTTTCTCTAGCCCCCATTTGAATGAGCAGTTCTTC. Its protein is CASSFSSPHLNEQFF.

The rearrangement links TRBV4-2 to TRBJ2-3; 7 bases map to TRBD1. Germline loops: CDR1 LGHNA, CDR2 YNFKEQ. Trimming at V came to 4 bases and at J to 2 bases, leaving 3 bases not matched to a gene. The CDR3 extends over 14 amino acids. CDR3 protein: CASSLGQHTDTQYF. The CDR3 nucleotides are TGTGCCAGCAGCCTGGGACAGCACACAGATACGCAGTATTTT.

The chain carries TRBV4-1 and TRBJ1-2, with D perhaps TRBD1 (5 bases). The V end was cut by 3 bases, the J end by 5 bases, with 16 bases between. CDR1 is MGHRA and CDR2 is YSYEKL in the germline V gene. This CDR3 spans 15 amino acids. In DNA form, the CDR3 reads TGCGCCAGCAGCCAGGACCTTAATGGGGGGTATGGCTACACCTTC. It translates to CASSQDLNGGYGYTF.

The chain is built from TRBV7-2 and TRBJ2-5; TRBD2 matches 7 bases. The CDR3 contains 13 residues. Germline CDR1 reads SGHTA; CDR2 reads FQGNSA. The V segment lost 1 base and the J segment 5 bases; nucleotides outside the gene matches: 1. DNA of the CDR3: TGTGCCAGCAGCTTAGGAGCGGGGGAGACCCAGTACTTC. Translated, it gives CASSLGAGETQYF.

As DNA, the CDR3 is TGTGCCAGTAGTTTTCAACAGGGGGCTTTCTCTTTCTTT. This translates into CASSFQQGAFSFF. The chain joins TRBV19 to TRBJ1-1, with 9 bases identical to TRBD1. With 5 bases clipped from V and 12 bases from J, the junction kept 10 bases outside the gene matches. The CDR3 runs 13 residues. Per germline, CDR1 LNHDA and CDR2 SQIVND (reference sequence).

There are a few counts of this clone. The chain employs TRBV12-3 or TRBV12-4 and TRBJ1-2; 12 positions agree with TRBD1. The CDR3 extends over 13 amino acids. V lost 4 bases to trimming and J lost 9 bases; unmatched junction nucleotides: 3. The CDR3 protein is CASSWGQGARYTF. CDR3 DNA: TGTGCCAGCAGTTGGGGACAGGGGGCCCGCTACACCTTC.

The rearrangement uses TRBV30 and TRBJ1-6; no reliable D call. The CDR3 totals 15 residues. Trimming left V 0 bases short and J 6 bases short, with 12 bases between. CDR1 GTSNPN and CDR2 SVGIG come from the germline V gene (reference sequence). In DNA, the CDR3 is TGTGCCTGGAGTGTACTCGGGGTAGGTAATTCACCCCTCCACTTT. Translating it yields CAWSVLGVGNSPLHF.

The chain employs TRBV5-1 and TRBJ2-3; the match to TRBD1 covers 8 bases. The CDR3 is 16 amino acids. Trimming took 5 bases from V and 0 from J; bases not matched to a gene: 8. Germline values: CDR1 SGHRS, CDR2 YFSETQ. This CDR3 is CASRRQGPYSTDTQYF. The DNA for the CDR3 is TGCGCCAGCAGGAGACAGGGGCCCTACAGCACAGATACGCAGTATTTT.

V and J are TRBV12-3 or TRBV12-4 and TRBJ2-5; D uncertain. V was clipped by 3 bases and J by 4 bases, with 6 bases between them. CDR3 size: 12 residues. CDR3 bases: TGTGCCAGCAGTTTTGGCGGAGAGACCCAGTACTTC. It is translated as CASSFGGETQYF.

This clone was detected only a few times. The genes are TRBV9 and TRBJ2-7; TRBD2 matches 8 bases. This CDR3 is 18 amino acids long. V lost 4 bases, J lost 0 bases, and 15 bases stayed unmatched. Germline lookup yields CDR1 SGDLS and CDR2 YYNGEE. The CDR3 region is CASSPRAGAGRSSYEQYF. CDR3 bases: TGTGCCAGCAGCCCAAGAGCGGGAGCGGGGCGGAGCTCCTACGAGCAGTACTTC.

The gene calls are TRBV9 and TRBJ1-4; D perhaps matches TRBD1 (5 bases). V was pared by 0 bases and J by 3 bases, with 6 bases between. The CDR3 is 14 residues long. CDR1 and CDR2 (germline): SGDLS, YYNGEE. Here the CDR3 reads CASSVAGANEKLFF. DNA for the CDR3: TGTGCCAGCAGCGTAGCGGGGGCTAATGAAAAACTGTTTTTT.

This chain joins TRBV7-2 and TRBJ1-4; no clear D gene. Germline lookup yields CDR1 SGHTA and CDR2 FQGNSA. The V and J ends lost 7 bases and 5 bases respectively, with 11 bases between them. The CDR3 has 13 residues. The CDR3 DNA reads as TGTGCCAGCACCCAAACGGGAAATGAAAAACTGTTTTTT. This codes for CASTQTGNEKLFF.

The CDR3 here is CATSHRVGEQFF. The CDR3 DNA follows: TGTGCCACCAGTCACAGGGTTGGTGAGCAGTTCTTC. The chain employs TRBV24-1 and TRBJ2-1; perhaps TRBD1 as D (6 bases). Trimming shortened V by 6 bases and J by 9 bases, and 11 bases separated the two germline ends. In germline, CDR1 is KGHDR, CDR2 SFDVKD. The CDR3 extends over 12 amino acids.

The chain uses TRBV12-3 or TRBV12-4 and TRBJ2-1, with D possibly matching TRBD2 (5 bases). The CDR3 loop spans 11 amino acids. Trimming cost V 3 bases and J 13 bases, with 10 bases left between them. The CDR3 bases are TGTGCCAGCAGTTTCACGGGAAACCAGTTCTTC. Its protein product is CASSFTGNQFF.

This chain connects TRBV3-1 (or the pseudogene TRBV3-2) to TRBJ1-2; 7 nucleotides line up with TRBD1. The CDR3 is 14 residues long. Trimming at V came to 2 bases and at J to 10 bases, leaving 10 bases not matched to a gene. CDR1 LGHDT and CDR2 YNNKEL come from the germline V gene (reference sequence). DNA for the CDR3: TGTGCCAGCAGCCAATTTAACAGGGGAACTGTCTACACCTTC. Its translation is CASSQFNRGTVYTF.

This clone has only a few counts. The V gene is TRBV24-1, the J gene TRBJ2-7; D remains unclear. Germline V gene lookup returns CDR1 KGHDR and CDR2 SFDVKD. V lost 4 bases and J 1 base, leaving 7 bases between the germline ends. The CDR3 consists of 13 residues. CDR3 loop: CATSDPLSYEQYF. DNA for the CDR3: TGTGCCACCAGTGACCCCCTGTCCTACGAGCAGTACTTC.

This chain links TRBV7-9 with TRBJ2-5, with 9 bases identical to TRBD1. The CDR3 sequence is 15 residues long. V shed 5 bases and J 4 bases; nucleotides not matched to a gene: 8. Germline lookup yields CDR1 SEHNR and CDR2 FQNEAQ (reference sequence). CDR3 coding DNA: TGTGCCAGCAGCAAGGGACAGGGCATCCCAGAGACCCAGTACTTC. Its protein is CASSKGQGIPETQYF.

In nucleotides, the CDR3 is TGTGCCAGTAGTATCCAGGGGAAGACAAACGAGCAGTACTTC. This codes for CASSIQGKTNEQYF. V gene TRBV19 combines with J gene TRBJ2-7; the D gene is possibly TRBD1 (6 bases). The V end was cut by 3 bases, the J end by 5 bases, with 14 bases between. CDR1 LNHDA and CDR2 SQIVND come from the germline V gene (reference sequence). The length of the CDR3 is 14 residues.

J is TRBJ1-1 and V is TRBV29-1; D call uncertain. V lost 4 bases to trimming and J lost 8 bases, with 14 bases between them. Germline-derived CDR1 and CDR2 are SQVTM and ANQGSEA. CDR3 length equals 12 residues. The CDR3 coding sequence is TGCAGCGTTGTAATTACCGGGAAGGAAGCTTTCTTT. Translating gives CSVVITGKEAFF.

The chain employs TRBV14 and TRBJ2-3; the match to TRBD2 covers 13 bases. V lost 0 bases to trimming and J lost 0 bases; unmatched junction nucleotides: 9. CDR3 length equals 20 residues. Germline CDR1 and CDR2: SGHDN and FVKESK. CDR3 sequence reads: CASSQEIGGLAGESTDTQYF. As DNA, the CDR3 is TGTGCCAGCAGCCAAGAGATTGGCGGACTAGCGGGGGAGAGCACAGATACGCAGTATTTT.

The rearrangement joins TRBV4-2 to TRBJ1-1; D is unresolved. The CDR3 spans 15 residues. Trimming took off 1 base at V and 1 base at J, with 10 bases between the two ends. Germline CDR1 reads LGHNA; CDR2 reads YNFKEQ. CDR3 residues: CASSQVGRQNTEAFF. CDR3 nucleotide sequence: TGTGCCAGCAGCCAAGTTGGCAGACAGAACACTGAAGCTTTCTTT.

This chain uses TRBV10-1 with TRBJ2-7, with 10 bases fitting TRBD2. V dropped 4 bases and J dropped 3; count of bases not matched to a gene: 12. This CDR3 has 17 residues. CDR1 is WNHNN, CDR2 SYGVQD, per germline (reference sequence). The CDR3 region has the DNA TGCGCCAGCAGTGGCGAGACGAAGCGGGGGGGCCTCTACGAGCAGTACTTC. Amino acids: CASSGETKRGGLYEQYF.

The gene calls are TRBV14 and TRBJ1-2, with TRBD1 identical over 7 bases. Per the germline V gene, CDR1 is SGHDN and CDR2 is FVKESK. V lost 4 bases and J lost 1; bases outside the gene matches: 6. The CDR3 loop spans 15 amino acids. In DNA form, the CDR3 reads TGTGCCAGCAGCCGAGGGACAGTCTTTAACTATGGCTACACCTTC. This encodes CASSRGTVFNYGYTF.

The rearrangement uses TRBV2 and TRBJ2-1; TRBD2 agrees at 15 bases. This CDR3 is 14 amino acids long. The germline V gene has CDR1 SNHLY and CDR2 FYNNEI. The junction had 6 bases not matched to a gene; V was cut back by 5 bases and J by 13 bases. The CDR3 DNA sequence: TGTGCCAGCAGTCCCGGACTAGCGGGGGGGAAACAGTTCTTC. It specifies CASSPGLAGGKQFF.